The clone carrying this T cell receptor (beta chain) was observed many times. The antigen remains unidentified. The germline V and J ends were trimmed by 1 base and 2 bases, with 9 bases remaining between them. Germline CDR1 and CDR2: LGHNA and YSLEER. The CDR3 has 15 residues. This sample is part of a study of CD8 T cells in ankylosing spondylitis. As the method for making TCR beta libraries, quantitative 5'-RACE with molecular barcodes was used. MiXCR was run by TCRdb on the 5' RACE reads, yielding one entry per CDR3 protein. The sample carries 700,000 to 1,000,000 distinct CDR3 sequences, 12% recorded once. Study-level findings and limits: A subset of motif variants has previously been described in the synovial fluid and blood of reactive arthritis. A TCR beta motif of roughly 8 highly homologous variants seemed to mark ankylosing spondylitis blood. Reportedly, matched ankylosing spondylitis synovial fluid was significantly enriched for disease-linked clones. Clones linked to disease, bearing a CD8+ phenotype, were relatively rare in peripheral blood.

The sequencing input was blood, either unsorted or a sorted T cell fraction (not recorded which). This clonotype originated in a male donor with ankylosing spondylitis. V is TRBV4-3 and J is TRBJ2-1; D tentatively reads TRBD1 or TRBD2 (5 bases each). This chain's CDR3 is CASSQGLGAYNEQFF. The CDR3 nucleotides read TGCGCCAGCAGCCAAGGCCTGGGGGCCTACAATGAGCAGTTCTTC.